This T cell receptor beta chain was identified in a study of preoperative IRX-2 immunotherapy in early breast cancer (dated 2019 in TCRdb). CDR1 and CDR2 (MNHGY, SAAAGT) derive from the germline V gene. The CDR3 goes from the cysteine to the phenylalanine over 14 residues. Left in the record is the CDR3 DNA by itself, 42 bases read in frame from the first base. V and J are truncated by 7 bases and 0 bases respectively, leaving an intervening sequence of 10 bases. Receptor libraries were prepared by the immunoSEQ multiplex PCR assay. TCRdb took this table from immuneACCESS and kept in-frame rearrangements with V and J called. Such tables lack part of the clones; where checked against another copy, unresolved V genes explain under half of the gap, and the rest is unexplained. The sample has roughly 42,000 clones on record, about 72% of them singletons. The ten largest clonotypes hold about 1.2% of the sample.

The treatment or condition label here, explained by the study, means: preoperative locoregional IRX-2 cytokine immunotherapy. The samples were obtained from a phase Ib study that tested preoperative, locoregional IRX-2 cytokine immunotherapy designed to prime immune responses. Patients with early-stage breast cancer who were given IRX-2 before surgery served as donors. This clone is identified as medium-sized (0.01 to 0.1%). The specificity of this receptor is unknown. Base qualities are not provided; no much larger clone lies one nucleotide away. The chain uses TRBV6-8 and TRBJ1-3, and possibly TRBD1, on 5 matching bases. This TCR was sampled from a human donor with breast cancer. Specimen: tumor tissue, collected after IRX-2 immunotherapy. CDR3 region: CASTRGLSGNTIYF. The nucleotide sequence reads TGTGCCAGCACTCGGGGCCTCTCTGGAAACACCATATATTTT.